The source of this TCR beta chain is a study of T cell responses to AZD1222 COVID-19 vaccine. Notes on this clone: The antigen is unknown.

General observations from the study: The study found vaccine-associated CD4 TCRs spanning spike, dominant at 160-218 and 743-854.

Sequencing was performed with immunoSEQ multiplex PCR; in TCRdb, only in-frame clones are kept and a portion is missing. The sample comprises roughly 120,000 clones, 70% to 90% of which are singletons, and approximately 1.7% rests with the top ten. Between the trimmed V and J ends, which lost 6 bases and 2 bases, there was a span of 13 bases. The CDR3 is made up of 15 amino acids. Looked up from germline, CDR1 is MNHEY and CDR2 is SVGAGI. The sequenced sample was peripheral blood, obtained on day 0 of AZD1222 vaccination. This TCR was recovered from an adult in good health. The chain links TRBV6-5 to TRBJ2-2, with D unclear. The CDR3: CASSPRTDNTGELFF. CDR3 DNA: TGTGCCAGCAGCCCCCGGACGGATAACACCGGGGAGCTGTTTTTT.